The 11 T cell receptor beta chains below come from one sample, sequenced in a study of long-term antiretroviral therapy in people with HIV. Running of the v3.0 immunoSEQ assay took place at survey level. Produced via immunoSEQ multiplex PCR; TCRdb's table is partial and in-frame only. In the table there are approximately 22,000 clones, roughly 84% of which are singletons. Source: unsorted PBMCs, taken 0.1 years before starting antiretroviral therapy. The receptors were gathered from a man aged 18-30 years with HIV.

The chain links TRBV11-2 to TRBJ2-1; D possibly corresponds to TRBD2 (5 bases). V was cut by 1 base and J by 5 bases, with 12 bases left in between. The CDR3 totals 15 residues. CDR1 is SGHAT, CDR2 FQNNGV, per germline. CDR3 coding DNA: TGTGCCAGCAGCTTAGCGCCTAGCCACGACAATGAGCAGTTCTTC. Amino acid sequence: CASSLAPSHDNEQFF.

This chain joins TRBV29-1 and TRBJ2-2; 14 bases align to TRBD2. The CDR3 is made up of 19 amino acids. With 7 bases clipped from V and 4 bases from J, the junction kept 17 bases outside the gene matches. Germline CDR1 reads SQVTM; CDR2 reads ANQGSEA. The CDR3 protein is CSARTSGGLEINGTGELFF. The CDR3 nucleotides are TGCAGCGCTCGGACTAGCGGGGGGCTGGAAATAAATGGCACCGGGGAGCTGTTTTTT.

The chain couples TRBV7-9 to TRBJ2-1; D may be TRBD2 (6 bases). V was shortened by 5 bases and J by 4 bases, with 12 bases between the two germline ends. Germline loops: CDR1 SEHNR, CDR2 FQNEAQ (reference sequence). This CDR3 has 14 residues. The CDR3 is CASSLPREYNEQFF. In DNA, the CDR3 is TGTGCCAGCAGCCTCCCCCGGGAGTACAATGAGCAGTTCTTC.

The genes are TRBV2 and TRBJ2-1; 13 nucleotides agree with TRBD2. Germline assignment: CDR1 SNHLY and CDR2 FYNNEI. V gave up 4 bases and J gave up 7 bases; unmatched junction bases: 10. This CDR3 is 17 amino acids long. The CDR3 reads CASSGLSGTSGENEQFF. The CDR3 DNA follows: TGTGCCAGCAGTGGACTCTCCGGGACTAGCGGGGAGAATGAGCAGTTCTTC. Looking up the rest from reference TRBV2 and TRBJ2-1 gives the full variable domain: EPEVTQTPSHQVTQMGQEVILRCVPISNHLYFYWYRQILGQKVEFLVSFYNNEISEKSEIFDDQFSVERPDGSNFTLKIRSTKLEDSAMYFCASSGLSGTSGENEQFFGPGTRLTVL.

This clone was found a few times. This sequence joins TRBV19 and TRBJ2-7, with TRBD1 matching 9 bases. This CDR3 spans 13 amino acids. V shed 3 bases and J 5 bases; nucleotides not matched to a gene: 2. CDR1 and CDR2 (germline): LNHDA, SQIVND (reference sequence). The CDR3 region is CASSIWTGDEQYF. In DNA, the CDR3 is TGTGCCAGTAGTATTTGGACAGGGGACGAGCAGTACTTC.

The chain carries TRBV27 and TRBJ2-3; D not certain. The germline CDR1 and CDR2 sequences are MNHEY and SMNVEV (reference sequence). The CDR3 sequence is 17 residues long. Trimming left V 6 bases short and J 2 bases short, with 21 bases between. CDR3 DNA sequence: TGTGCCAGCAGCCCCGAGGCAGGCGGCGGATTCACAGATACGCAGTATTTT. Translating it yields CASSPEAGGGFTDTQYF.

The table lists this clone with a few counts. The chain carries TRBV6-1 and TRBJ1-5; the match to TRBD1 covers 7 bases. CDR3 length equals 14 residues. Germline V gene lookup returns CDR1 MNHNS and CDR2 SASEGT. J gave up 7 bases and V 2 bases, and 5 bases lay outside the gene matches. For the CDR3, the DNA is TGTGCCAGCAGTGAACAGGCGACAGGGCAGCCCCAGCATTTT. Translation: CASSEQATGQPQHF.

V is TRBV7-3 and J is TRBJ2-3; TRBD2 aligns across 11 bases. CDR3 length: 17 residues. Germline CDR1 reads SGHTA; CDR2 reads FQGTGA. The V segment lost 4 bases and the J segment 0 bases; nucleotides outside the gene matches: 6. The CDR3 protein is CASSSTGLAASTDTQYF. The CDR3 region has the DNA TGTGCCAGCAGCTCCACGGGACTAGCGGCAAGCACAGATACGCAGTATTTT.

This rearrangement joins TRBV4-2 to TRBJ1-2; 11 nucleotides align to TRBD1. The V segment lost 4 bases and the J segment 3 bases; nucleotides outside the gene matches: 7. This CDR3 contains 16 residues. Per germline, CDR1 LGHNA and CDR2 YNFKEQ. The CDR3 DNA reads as TGTGCCAGCAGCCTATCGCCGGGACAGGGGGACTATGGCTACACCTTC. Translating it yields CASSLSPGQGDYGYTF.

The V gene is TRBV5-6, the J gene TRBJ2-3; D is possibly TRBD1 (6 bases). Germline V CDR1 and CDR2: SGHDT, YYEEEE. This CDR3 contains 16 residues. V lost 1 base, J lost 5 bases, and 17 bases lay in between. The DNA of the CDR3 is TGTGCCAGCAGCTTGTTTCTTGGGGGCGAGGGAGATACGCAGTATTTT. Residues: CASSLFLGGEGDTQYF.

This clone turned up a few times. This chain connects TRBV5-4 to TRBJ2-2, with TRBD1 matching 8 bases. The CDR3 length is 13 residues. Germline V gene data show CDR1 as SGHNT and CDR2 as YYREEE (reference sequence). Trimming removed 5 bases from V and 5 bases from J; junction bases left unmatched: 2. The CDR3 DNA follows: TGTGCCAGCAGTAGGGACAGGACCGGGGAGCTGTTTTTT. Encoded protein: CASSRDRTGELFF.